A single sample gave rise to the 22 T cell receptor beta chains below, sequenced in a study of shared clonotypes between healthy human individuals. Naive CD8 isolation took CD45RO-negative cells positively selected for CCR7 and excluded terminally differentiated effector memory CD45RA+ cells. Assay used: immunoSEQ multiplex PCR; TCRdb lists only in-frame clones, some missing. The sample includes millions of clones, roughly 91% of them seen just once. The sample comprised naive CD8+ T cells from PBMCs. These receptors were collected from a man between 18 and 35 years old in good health. Some clones in this sample may be carry-over from other donors' samples.

About this clone: The same CDR3 arises from other DNA sequences in this sample as well. The chain links TRBV7-9 to TRBJ2-7; TRBD2 agrees at 7 bases. The CDR3 runs to 14 residues. The germline V gene has CDR1 SEHNR and CDR2 FQNEAQ (reference sequence). V shed 3 bases, J shed 2 bases, and the junction held 4 bases outside the gene matches. The CDR3 DNA reads TGTGCCAGCAGCTTCCCTGCGGGAGCCTACGAGCAGTACTTC. Protein: CASSFPAGAYEQYF.

V and J are TRBV14 and TRBJ1-2; maybe TRBD1 (5 bases). The CDR3 runs to 16 residues. Germline loops: CDR1 SGHDN, CDR2 FVKESK. V lost 3 bases, J lost 3 bases, and 17 bases lay in between. CDR3 in DNA: TGTGCCAGCAGCCATATAGAGGGGAGGTTTGACTATGGCTACACCTTC. This codes for CASSHIEGRFDYGYTF.

The chain combines TRBV2 with TRBJ2-3; D may be TRBD1 (5 bases). The V end lost 4 bases, the J end lost 0 bases, and 20 bases lay between the germline ends. CDR1 and CDR2 from the germline V gene are SNHLY and FYNNEI. The CDR3 runs 18 residues. The CDR3 region has the DNA TGTGCCAGCAGTGGATTAGACAGACCAAACCCTAGCACAGATACGCAGTATTTT. This sequence encodes CASSGLDRPNPSTDTQYF.

This chain uses TRBV27 with TRBJ2-1; 8 positions agree with TRBD2. CDR1 is MNHEY and CDR2 is SMNVEV in the germline V gene (reference sequence). CDR3 length: 15 residues. V dropped 3 bases and J dropped 8; count of bases not matched to a gene: 9. The CDR3 nucleotides are TGTGCCAGCAGTTTTACGCAAGCGGGAGCTGATGAGCAGTTCTTC. Translating gives CASSFTQAGADEQFF.

This chain joins TRBV7-6 and TRBJ2-1; tentative D call: TRBD2 (7 bases). Germline V gene lookup returns CDR1 SGHVS and CDR2 FNYEAQ. V lost 3 bases and J lost 8, with 11 bases in between. CDR3 length: 13 amino acids. The CDR3 sequence: CASSLGGLDEQFF. The CDR3 DNA is TGTGCCAGCAGCTTGGGGGGGCTCGATGAGCAGTTCTTC.

This chain uses TRBV2 with TRBJ2-2; weak D call: TRBD2 (5 bases). The V and J ends lost 6 bases and 1 base respectively, with 12 bases between them. The CDR3 is 15 amino acids. The V gene's germline CDR1 is SNHLY and CDR2 FYNNEI. In DNA form, the CDR3 reads TGTGCCAGCAGACCCCACGGAGGGAACACCGGGGAGCTGTTTTTT. Translated, it gives CASRPHGGNTGELFF. Complete variable domain (other parts from reference TRBV2 and TRBJ2-2): EPEVTQTPSHQVTQMGQEVILRCVPISNHLYFYWYRQILGQKVEFLVSFYNNEISEKSEIFDDQFSVERPDGSNFTLKIRSTKLEDSAMYFCASRPHGGNTGELFFGEGSRLTVL.

This clone was recorded once. V is TRBV27 and J is TRBJ2-1; tentatively, D is TRBD2 (5 bases). The germline V gene has CDR1 MNHEY and CDR2 SMNVEV (reference sequence). V lost 7 bases and J lost 9, with 19 bases in between. The CDR3 sequence is 14 residues long. The chain's CDR3 is CASMTLVSSSEQFF. The CDR3 nucleotides are TGTGCCAGCATGACACTAGTAAGCTCTAGTGAGCAGTTCTTC.

This clone was counted once. This sequence joins TRBV6-1 and TRBJ1-2; D call uncertain. V was trimmed by 5 bases and J by 8 bases, leaving 15 bases between them. Germline V gene data show CDR1 as MNHNS and CDR2 as SASEGT. There are 13 residues in the CDR3. The DNA for the CDR3 is TGTGCCAGCAGTCCCCAGAACCCGCTGGGCTACACCTTC. Encoded protein: CASSPQNPLGYTF.

The chain links TRBV16 to TRBJ1-5, with TRBD1 as a possible D gene (6 bases). This CDR3 spans 18 amino acids. Germline CDR1 is KGHSY and CDR2 is FQNENV. V lost 1 base and J lost 0, with 16 bases in between. The CDR3 DNA sequence: TGTGCCAGCAGCCAATTGGGCAGGGGCCCCCGTAGCAATCAGCCCCAGCATTTT. It specifies CASSQLGRGPRSNQPQHF.

The V call is TRBV5-1, the J call TRBJ2-1, with D hard to call. The CDR3 has 14 amino acids. Germline values: CDR1 SGHRS, CDR2 YFSETQ. V lost 2 bases and J lost 8, with 14 bases in between. The CDR3 here is CASSFRGPVDEQFF. The CDR3 nucleotides read TGCGCCAGCAGCTTCAGAGGACCCGTGGATGAGCAGTTCTTC.

This clone was counted a single time. The chain uses TRBV27 and TRBJ2-1, with a possible D match to TRBD2 (6 bases). This CDR3 spans 12 amino acids. Germline lookup yields CDR1 MNHEY and CDR2 SMNVEV (reference sequence). The ends were cut back, 2 bases at V and 12 bases at J, with 11 bases in the middle. CDR3 in DNA: TGTGCCAGCAGTTTACGTGGAGGGCGGCAGTTCTTC. Protein sequence: CASSLRGGRQFF.

The J gene is TRBJ1-2, the V gene TRBV27, with 9 positions matching TRBD1. Germline V CDR1 and CDR2: MNHEY, SMNVEV (reference sequence). V was clipped by 10 bases and J by 7 bases; unmatched bases: 4. CDR3 length equals 11 residues. The CDR3 reads CATGTGLGYTF. The CDR3 nucleotides read TGTGCCACCGGGACAGGGCTTGGCTACACCTTC.

The rearrangement joins TRBV10-3 to TRBJ2-1, with D perhaps matching TRBD1 (6 bases). CDR1 ENHRY and CDR2 SYGVKD come from the germline V gene. Trimming took off 6 bases at V and 6 bases at J, with 18 bases between the two ends. The CDR3 contains 15 residues. CDR3 protein: CAIRGTRAATNEQFF. CDR3 nucleotide sequence: TGTGCCATCAGGGGGACAAGGGCCGCTACCAATGAGCAGTTCTTC.

V is TRBV7-9 and J is TRBJ2-1, with D possibly matching TRBD2 (5 bases). V lost 0 bases, J lost 6 bases, and 12 bases lay in between. The CDR3 runs to 15 residues. Germline CDR1 SEHNR, CDR2 FQNEAQ (reference sequence). In DNA form, the CDR3 reads TGTGCCAGCAGCTTAGCGCCCGGACTCCTCAATGAGCAGTTCTTC. Its translation is CASSLAPGLLNEQFF.

The gene calls are TRBV5-4 and TRBJ1-2, with D uncertain. CDR3 length: 14 amino acids. Germline V gene sequence: CDR1 SGHNT, CDR2 YYREEE (reference sequence). Trimming removed 1 base at V and 0 bases at J, with 7 bases between. CDR3: CASSLIVANYGYTF. In nucleotides, the CDR3 is TGTGCCAGCAGCTTGATTGTAGCTAACTATGGCTACACCTTC.

As concerns this clone: The same CDR3 also results from other DNA sequences found in this sample. CDR3 bases: TGCGCCAGCAGCTTGGTCGCGGGATACGAGCAGTACTTC. Protein product: CASSLVAGYEQYF. The chain couples TRBV5-1 to TRBJ2-7, with TRBD2 as a possible D gene (6 bases). Trimming took 0 bases from V and 4 from J, leaving 8 bases between them. The CDR3 has 13 residues. Germline-derived CDR1 and CDR2 are SGHRS and YFSETQ.

The J gene is TRBJ2-7, the V gene TRBV7-9; 9 bases agree with TRBD1. The CDR3 length is 16 residues. V gave up 5 bases and J gave up 1 base; unmatched junction bases: 9. The germline gives CDR1 SEHNR, CDR2 FQNEAQ (reference sequence). This chain's CDR3 is CASSVGRGTGSYEQYF. The CDR3 DNA follows: TGTGCCAGCAGCGTGGGGCGGGGGACAGGGTCCTACGAGCAGTACTTC.

The rearrangement joins TRBV29-1 to TRBJ2-7; D may be TRBD1 or TRBD2 (5 bases each). Germline CDR1 reads SQVTM; CDR2 reads ANQGSEA. Deletions cut 4 bases from V and 0 bases from J, with 10 bases between. This CDR3 region has 13 residues. CDR3 region: CSVVRDGSYEQYF. In DNA, the CDR3 is TGCAGCGTTGTCCGGGACGGCTCCTACGAGCAGTACTTC.

This chain joins TRBV9 and TRBJ2-1, with D possibly TRBD2 on 6 matching bases. Germline-derived CDR1 and CDR2 are SGDLS and YYNGEE. This CDR3 comprises 15 residues. Trimming removed 1 base at V and 2 bases at J, with 10 bases between. CDR3: CASSVSAGTYNEQFF. CDR3 sequence (DNA): TGTGCCAGCAGCGTATCTGCGGGGACCTACAATGAGCAGTTCTTC.

The genes are TRBV5-4 and TRBJ2-1; 8 bases match TRBD2. CDR1 and CDR2 from the germline V gene are SGHNT and YYREEE (reference sequence). This CDR3 has 15 residues. V lost 1 base to trimming and J lost 6 bases; unmatched junction nucleotides: 6. CDR3: CASSLRREVVNEQFF. CDR3 nucleotide sequence: TGTGCCAGCAGCTTGAGGCGGGAGGTTGTCAATGAGCAGTTCTTC.

The V gene is TRBV7-8, the J gene TRBJ2-7, with no clear D. The germline CDR1 and CDR2 sequences are SGHVS and FQNEAQ. V gave up 1 base and J gave up 5 bases, with 18 bases separating them. The CDR3 loop spans 16 amino acids. The CDR3 nucleotides are TGTGCCAGCAGCTTAGGCCCCCTTTCTCCGGCCCACGAGCAGTACTTC. Residues: CASSLGPLSPAHEQYF. Filled out from reference TRBV7-8 and TRBJ2-7, the complete variable domain reads GAGVSQSPRYKVAKRGQDVALRCDPISGHVSLFWYQQALGQGPEFLTYFQNEAQLDKSGLPSDRFFAERPEGSVSTLKIQRTQQEDSAVYLCASSLGPLSPAHEQYFGPGTRLTVT.

J is TRBJ1-2 and V is TRBV5-1, with 7 bases aligning to TRBD1. J was trimmed by 1 base and V by 4 bases; bases with no gene match: 7. This CDR3 is 15 amino acids long. The germline V gene encodes CDR1 SGHRS and CDR2 YFSETQ. The CDR3 DNA reads as TGCGCCAGCAGCACTGGGACAGAGATTAACTATGGCTACACCTTC. It is translated as CASSTGTEINYGYTF.